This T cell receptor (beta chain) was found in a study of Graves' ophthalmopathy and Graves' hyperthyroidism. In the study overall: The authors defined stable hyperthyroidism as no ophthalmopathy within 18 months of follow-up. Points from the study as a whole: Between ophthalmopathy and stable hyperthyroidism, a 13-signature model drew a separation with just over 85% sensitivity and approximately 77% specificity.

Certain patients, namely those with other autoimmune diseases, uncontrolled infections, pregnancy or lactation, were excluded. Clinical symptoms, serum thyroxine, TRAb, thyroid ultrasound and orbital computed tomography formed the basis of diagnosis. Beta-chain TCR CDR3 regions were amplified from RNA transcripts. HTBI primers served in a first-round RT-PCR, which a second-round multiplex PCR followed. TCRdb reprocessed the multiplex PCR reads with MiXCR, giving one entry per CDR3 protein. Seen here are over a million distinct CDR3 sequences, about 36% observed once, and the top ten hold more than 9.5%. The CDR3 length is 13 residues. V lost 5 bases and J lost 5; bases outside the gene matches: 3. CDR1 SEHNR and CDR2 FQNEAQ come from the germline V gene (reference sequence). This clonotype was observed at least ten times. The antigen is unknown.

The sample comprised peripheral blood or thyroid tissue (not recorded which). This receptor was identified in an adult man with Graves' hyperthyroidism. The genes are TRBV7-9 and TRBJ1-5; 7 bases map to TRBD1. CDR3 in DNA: TGTGCCAGCAGCCGGGGGACAGATCAGCCCCAGCATTTT. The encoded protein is CASSRGTDQPQHF.